This T cell receptor beta chain was found in a study of regulatory T cells in long-lasting Graves disease. Study details: Graves' patients (newly diagnosed) had been on antithyroid drugs under 3 months. Study-level findings and limits: Samples came from peripheral blood alone, without thyroid tissue.

Germline V gene lookup returns CDR1 KGHDR and CDR2 SFDVKD. Between the trimmed V and J ends, which lost 7 bases and 4 bases, there was a span of 10 bases. The CDR3 is made up of 13 amino acids. The sample's time point: newly diagnosed GD, antithyroid drugs for less than 3 months. Researchers made the TCR library from RNA that was extracted from PBMCs. The TCR beta library used iRepertoire HTBI primers with Arm-PCR amplification of CDR3. TCRdb re-called the multiplex PCR reads with MiXCR, one entry per CDR3 protein. Among around 320,000 distinct CDR3 sequences listed, over 15% were seen once. Regarding this clonotype: Its target is unknown.

The sample was also linked to a second study, of T cells in Graves' hyperthyroidism and ophthalmopathy. This second study notes: When the TCR CDR3 underwent first-round RT-PCR, the HTBI primer set was used. Ophthalmopathy was separated from stable hyperthyroidism by a 13 V-J model.

The chain combines TRBV24-1 with TRBJ2-1; D is perhaps TRBD1 or TRBD2 (6 bases each). The specimen was peripheral blood mononuclear cells (PBMCs), collected at new diagnosis, from a patient treated with antithyroid drugs. This clonotype originated in a man aged 35 to 55 with Graves disease. The CDR3 region has the DNA TGTGCCACCAGAGGGGGGTTTTACAATGAGCAGTTCTTC. Encoded protein: CATRGGFYNEQFF.